This T cell receptor (beta chain) was sequenced in a study of shared clonotypes between healthy human individuals. General study results and limits: Though the depth was large, rarefaction showed that sorted-subset sequencing was incomplete. For naive CD4 cells, 4% to 6% of clonotypes were shared across a handful of donors. Non-shared clonotypes had lower generation probabilities than those shared by all four donors.

The CDR3 runs to 15 residues. CDR1 is SGHTA, CDR2 FQGTGA, per germline. After removal of 3 bases from V and 2 bases from J, the junction contained 5 bases not matched to a gene. This clone is a singleton in its sample. Antigen unknown. TCRdb's copy holds only in-frame clones and misses some; the assay was immunoSEQ multiplex PCR. The table includes 2 million to 2.5 million clones, 85% to 95% detected once. Caucasian adults living in Nashville, Tennessee, provided all samples. The rearrangement links TRBV7-3 to TRBJ2-7; 9 nucleotides align to TRBD2. The material sequenced was naive CD4+ T cells sorted from blood. Subset here: CD45RA+ positively selected. This TCR was sampled from a man younger than 35 in good health. DNA for the CDR3: TGTGCCAGCAGCTTCGGGGTAGCGGGGGCCTACGAGCAGTACTTC. It encodes CASSFGVAGAYEQYF.